The entry below gives a single TCR beta chain sequence along with its context. Researchers took blood at baseline, on cycle 4 day 1, and on cycle 7 day 1. The method was immunoSEQ multiplex PCR; TCRdb's version includes in-frame clones alone and lacks a portion of them. The sample lists about 66,000 clones, 80% to 85% occurring once. The entry originates in a study of OX40 agonist ivuxolimab in advanced cancers. CDR1 SGHRS and CDR2 YFSETQ come from the germline V gene. Trimming cost V 4 bases and J 13 bases, with 17 bases left between them. The CDR3 runs 13 residues. The sample consisted of CD4+ or CD8+ T cells sorted from blood, taken in a trial of the OX40 agonist ivuxolimab. This receptor was obtained from an adult with an advanced solid tumor such as melanoma, head and neck, liver or kidney cancer. The V call is TRBV5-1, the J call TRBJ1-4; D not certain. The DNA of the CDR3 is TGCGCCAGCAGCGCTGACCTAGACGGAATACTGTTTTTT. This translates into CASSADLDGILFF.